These 22 T cell receptor beta chains were all obtained from the same sample, sequenced in a study of cytomegalovirus exposure and HLA in healthy donors. It was with 60 Vbeta and 13 Jbeta primers that the PCR ran. TCRdb keeps only in-frame clones here, not all; method: immunoSEQ multiplex PCR. Counted here are about 100,000 clones, 76% occurring once; the ten biggest clones make up 4.1%. Input material: PBMCs. Receptor source: a man between 35 and 55 years old in good health and CMV-seronegative.

In regard to this clone: Other DNA sequences in this specimen translate into the identical CDR3. The chain has TRBV5-4 and TRBJ1-2; the D gene is possibly TRBD1 (6 bases). CDR1 and CDR2 (germline): SGHNT, YYREEE (reference sequence). V was clipped by 5 bases and J by 4 bases, with 9 bases between them. This CDR3 is built from 12 residues. CDR3 bases: TGTGCCAGCAGTTCGGACAGCTATGGCTACACCTTC. This sequence encodes CASSSDSYGYTF.

The chain has TRBV5-4 and TRBJ1-3; the D gene is possibly TRBD1 (6 bases). The CDR3 is 14 residues long. The V gene's germline CDR1 is SGHNT and CDR2 YYREEE (reference sequence). V lost 7 bases and J lost 0, with 11 bases in between. CDR3 in amino acids: CASWGPTSGNTIYF. CDR3 DNA sequence: TGTGCCAGCTGGGGGCCCACCTCTGGAAACACCATATATTTT.

This chain joins TRBV13 and TRBJ2-1, with TRBD2 identical over 11 bases. Germline V gene lookup returns CDR1 PRHDT and CDR2 FYEKMQ (reference sequence). The V gene end was trimmed by 2 bases and the J gene end by 7 bases; junction bases not matched to a gene: 4. The CDR3 contains 15 residues. CDR3 region: CASSLSSGGANEQFF. The DNA for the CDR3 is TGTGCCAGCAGCTTAAGTAGCGGGGGGGCGAATGAGCAGTTCTTC.

The genes are TRBV5-1 and TRBJ1-1; the D is unclear. The CDR3 covers 12 residues. Deletions cut 4 bases from V and 5 bases from J, with 9 bases between. Germline-derived CDR1 and CDR2 are SGHRS and YFSETQ. Here the CDR3 reads CASSPGRTEAFF. As DNA, the CDR3 is TGCGCCAGCAGCCCAGGAAGGACTGAAGCTTTCTTT. The variable domain in full, completed from reference TRBV5-1 and TRBJ1-1, reads KAGVTQTPRYLIKTRGQQVTLSCSPISGHRSVSWYQQTPGQGLQFLFEYFSETQRNKGNFPGRFSGRQFSNSRSEMNVSTLELGDSALYLCASSPGRTEAFFGQGTRLTVV.

The DNA for the CDR3 is TGTGCCAGCAGGAGGCCGGGGAGCTCCTACAATGAGCAGTTCTTC. Protein sequence: CASRRPGSSYNEQFF. This chain connects TRBV7-2 to TRBJ2-1; weak D call: TRBD2 (5 bases). This CDR3 is 15 amino acids long. V dropped 6 bases and J dropped 0 bases, with 12 bases sitting between them. Germline CDR1 SGHTA, CDR2 FQGNSA.

This chain uses TRBV10-3 with TRBJ1-5; a possible D gene is TRBD1 (6 bases). Per germline, CDR1 ENHRY and CDR2 SYGVKD. The CDR3 totals 18 residues. Trimming pared 0 bases from V and 0 bases from J, leaving 15 bases between. The CDR3 coding sequence is TGTGCCATCAGTGAGTCTTTGGGGGCAGGGAGTAGCAATCAGCCCCAGCATTTT. It encodes CAISESLGAGSSNQPQHF.

This chain joins TRBV5-6 and TRBJ1-3; D not certain. Trimming took off 0 bases at V and 6 bases at J, with 16 bases between the two ends. The CDR3 covers 16 residues. Germline V gene sequence: CDR1 SGHDT, CDR2 YYEEEE. CDR3 region: CASSLAPPRDPNTIYF. Here the CDR3 DNA reads TGTGCCAGCAGCTTGGCCCCCCCGAGGGATCCAAACACCATATATTTT.

The CDR3 spells CASSLGTGGNQPQHF. Here the CDR3 DNA reads TGTGCCAGCAGCTTGGGGACAGGGGGCAATCAGCCCCAGCATTTT. The chain uses TRBV5-5 and TRBJ1-5, with TRBD1 matching 9 bases. The CDR3 sequence is 15 residues long. The germline gives CDR1 SGHKS, CDR2 YYEKEE (reference sequence). Trimming took 0 bases from V and 2 from J; bases not matched to a gene: 0. The whole variable domain, filled in from reference TRBV5-5 and TRBJ1-5, reads DAGVTQSPTHLIKTRGQQVTLRCSPISGHKSVSWYQQVLGQGPQFIFQYYEKEERGRGNFPDRFSARQFPNYSSELNVNALLLGDSALYLCASSLGTGGNQPQHFGDGTRLSIL.

Concerning this clone: Additional DNA sequences in this sample encode the identical CDR3. This chain joins TRBV9 and TRBJ2-1, with 7 bases identical to TRBD2. This CDR3 comprises 15 residues. Germline CDR1 and CDR2: SGDLS and YYNGEE. With V trimmed by 5 bases and J by 7 bases, 12 bases remained unmatched. CDR3 region: CASSDPREGGNEQFF. The CDR3 region has the DNA TGTGCCAGCAGTGATCCCAGGGAGGGAGGGAATGAGCAGTTCTTC.

J is TRBJ2-5 and V is TRBV19; 7 bases are a match to TRBD2. In germline, CDR1 is LNHDA, CDR2 SQIVND (reference sequence). Unmatched junction bases numbered 8, after V lost 3 bases and J lost 4 bases. The CDR3 covers 15 residues. As DNA, the CDR3 is TGTGCCAGTAGTATGTGGCGGGGGTCCATAGAGACCCAGTACTTC. Protein sequence: CASSMWRGSIETQYF.

The chain employs TRBV7-8 and TRBJ1-3, with TRBD1 identical over 8 bases. The CDR3 totals 19 residues. Trimming at V came to 5 bases and at J to 2 bases, leaving 17 bases not matched to a gene. CDR1 SGHVS and CDR2 FQNEAQ come from the germline V gene. The CDR3, as DNA: TGTGCCAGCAGCCACCTCGGCTCTACAGGGGGTTATGCTGGAAACACCATATATTTT. Its protein is CASSHLGSTGGYAGNTIYF. Drawing the rest from reference TRBV7-8 and TRBJ1-3, the complete variable domain is GAGVSQSPRYKVAKRGQDVALRCDPISGHVSLFWYQQALGQGPEFLTYFQNEAQLDKSGLPSDRFFAERPEGSVSTLKIQRTQQEDSAVYLCASSHLGSTGGYAGNTIYFGEGSWLTVV.

The chain employs TRBV2 and TRBJ2-7, with D perhaps TRBD2 (5 bases). Germline assignment: CDR1 SNHLY and CDR2 FYNNEI. Trimming pared 4 bases from V and 6 bases from J, leaving 16 bases between. This CDR3 has 14 residues. The CDR3 loop reads CASSGGVVVGEQYF. The CDR3 DNA reads TGTGCCAGCAGTGGGGGAGTAGTAGTGGGCGAGCAGTACTTC.

The chain is built from TRBV6-1 and TRBJ1-1; no reliable D call. Germline V gives CDR1 MNHNS, CDR2 SASEGT. The CDR3 covers 13 residues. Trimming shortened V by 6 bases and J by 2 bases, and 10 bases separated the two germline ends. The CDR3 protein is CASRAGLNTEAFF. In nucleotides, the CDR3 is TGTGCCAGCAGGGCGGGCTTAAACACTGAAGCTTTCTTT.

This chain links TRBV12-5 with TRBJ2-3, with 8 nucleotides matching TRBD1. Germline-derived CDR1 and CDR2 are LGHNT and FRNRAP. The V gene end was trimmed by 2 bases and the J gene end by 9 bases; junction bases not matched to a gene: 7. This CDR3 is 14 amino acids long. The CDR3 region is CASGLMTGAGTQYF. The CDR3 region has the DNA TGTGCTAGTGGTTTGATGACAGGGGCTGGGACGCAGTATTTT.

This clone showed up just a few times. This chain uses TRBV23-1 with TRBJ1-5; D is undetermined. TRBV23-1 counts as an open reading frame of uncertain function. The ends were cut back, 4 bases at V and 7 bases at J, with 14 bases in the middle. The CDR3 contains 14 residues. This CDR3 reads CASSRTLRGQPQHF. The CDR3 nucleotides read TGCGCCAGCAGTCGGACCCTTCGGGGACAGCCCCAGCATTTT.

The chain couples TRBV12-5 to TRBJ2-5; 11 bases are a match to TRBD2. Germline trimming cut 1 base from V and 4 bases from J; bases unmatched to any gene: 5. In germline, CDR1 is LGHNT, CDR2 FRNRAP. This CDR3 contains 16 residues. CDR3 coding DNA: TGTGCTAGTGGTTTGGGTTTACTAGCGGGGGTAGAGACCCAGTACTTC. Protein: CASGLGLLAGVETQYF. The entire variable domain, with the rest obtained from reference TRBV12-5 and TRBJ2-5, is as follows: DARVTQTPRHKVTEMGQEVTMRCQPILGHNTVFWYRQTMMQGLELLAYFRNRAPLDDSGMPKDRFSAEMPDATLATLKIQPSEPRDSAVYFCASGLGLLAGVETQYFGPGTRLLVL.

J is TRBJ2-1 and V is TRBV9; a possible D gene is TRBD1 (5 bases). The germline gives CDR1 SGDLS, CDR2 YYNGEE. V lost 4 bases and J 10 bases, leaving 12 bases between the germline ends. This CDR3 is built from 12 residues. The CDR3: CASSPQGGEQFF. The CDR3 coding sequence is TGTGCCAGCAGCCCCCAGGGTGGGGAGCAGTTCTTC.

This clone was seen more than once but under ten times. V is TRBV5-5 and J is TRBJ1-6, with D perhaps TRBD1 (5 bases). V lost 0 bases and J lost 4, with 14 bases in between. CDR1 SGHKS and CDR2 YYEKEE come from the germline V gene (reference sequence). The CDR3 spans 17 residues. The CDR3: CASSLAWGRAYNSPLHF. CDR3 sequence (DNA): TGTGCCAGCAGCTTGGCCTGGGGCAGGGCATATAATTCACCCCTCCACTTT. Full variable domain (remainder filled in from reference TRBV5-5 and TRBJ1-6): DAGVTQSPTHLIKTRGQQVTLRCSPISGHKSVSWYQQVLGQGPQFIFQYYEKEERGRGNFPDRFSARQFPNYSSELNVNALLLGDSALYLCASSLAWGRAYNSPLHFGNGTRLTVT.

The chain is built from TRBV6-5 and TRBJ2-6; the match to TRBD1 covers 7 bases. V trimming: 8 bases; J trimming: 6 bases; junction bases outside the gene matches: 4. From germline, CDR1 is MNHEY and CDR2 SVGAGI. The CDR3 runs to 13 residues. The CDR3 DNA reads as TGTGCCAGCCAACAGGGGATGGCCAACGTCCTGACTTTC. Encoded protein: CASQQGMANVLTF.

CDR3 sequence (DNA): TGTGCCAGCAGCTTCGACTGGAACACTGAAGCTTTCTTT. This encodes CASSFDWNTEAFF. The chain is built from TRBV11-2 and TRBJ1-1; D is ambiguous. The CDR3 contains 13 residues. Per germline, CDR1 SGHAT and CDR2 FQNNGV. Trimming took off 3 bases at V and 1 base at J, with 6 bases between the two ends.

Comment on this clone: The sample contains more than one DNA sequence encoding this CDR3. V gene TRBV18 combines with J gene TRBJ1-5; 8 nucleotides align to TRBD1. Losses at the gene ends were 6 bases for V and 2 bases for J; bases not matched to a gene: 12. CDR3 length equals 17 residues. Germline V lookup: CDR1 KGHSH, CDR2 LQKENI. The CDR3 DNA reads TGTGCCAGCTCCCCTCGCGGACCGACAGGGGGCAATCAGCCCCAGCATTTT. Its translation is CASSPRGPTGGNQPQHF.

This clone was detected only a few times. The CDR3 DNA is TGCGCCAGCAGCCAGCAGGGCTTTGCGGCCCATGAGCAGTTCTTC. Translation gives CASSQQGFAAHEQFF. The chain is built from TRBV4-1 and TRBJ2-1; maybe TRBD1 (5 bases). The V end was cut by 3 bases, the J end by 8 bases, with 17 bases between. CDR1 MGHRA and CDR2 YSYEKL come from the germline V gene. There are 15 residues in the CDR3.